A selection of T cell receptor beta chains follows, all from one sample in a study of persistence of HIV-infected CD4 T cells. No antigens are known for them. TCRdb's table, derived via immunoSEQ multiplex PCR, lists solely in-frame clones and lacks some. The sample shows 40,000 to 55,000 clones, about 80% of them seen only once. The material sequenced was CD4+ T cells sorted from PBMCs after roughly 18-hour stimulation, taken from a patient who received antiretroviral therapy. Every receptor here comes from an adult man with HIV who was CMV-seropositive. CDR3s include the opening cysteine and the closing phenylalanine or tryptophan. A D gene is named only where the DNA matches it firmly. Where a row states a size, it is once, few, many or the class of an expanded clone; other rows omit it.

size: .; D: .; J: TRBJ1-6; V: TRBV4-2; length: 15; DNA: TGTGCCAGCAGCCTCGGGGAGGGGGGAAGTTCACCCCTCCACTTT; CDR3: CASSLGEGGSSPLHF
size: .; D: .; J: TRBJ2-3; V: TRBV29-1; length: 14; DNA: TGCAGCGCCTCCTGGGGGGGGGCGGGCGATACGCAGTATTTT; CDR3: CSASWGGAGDTQYF
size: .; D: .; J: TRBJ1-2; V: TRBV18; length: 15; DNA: TGTGCCAGCTCCCCCGGGGCGGAGACGAACTATGGCTACACCTTC; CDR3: CASSPGAETNYGYTF
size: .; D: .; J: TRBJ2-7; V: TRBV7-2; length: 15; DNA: TGTGCCAGCAGCTTAGCGAGCATAGGGTCCTACGAGCAGTACTTC; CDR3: CASSLASIGSYEQYF
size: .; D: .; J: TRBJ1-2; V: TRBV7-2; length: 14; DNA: TGTGCCAGCAGCTTAGCGGGGGGAGGGTACGGCTACACCTTC; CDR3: CASSLAGGGYGYTF
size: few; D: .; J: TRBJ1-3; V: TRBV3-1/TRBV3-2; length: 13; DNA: TGTGCCAGCAGGTCAGGGATAGGAAACACCATATATTTT; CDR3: CASRSGIGNTIYF
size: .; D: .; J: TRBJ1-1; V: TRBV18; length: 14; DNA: TGTGCCAGCTCACCAGCGTCGGTGAACACTGAAGCTTTCTTT; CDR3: CASSPASVNTEAFF
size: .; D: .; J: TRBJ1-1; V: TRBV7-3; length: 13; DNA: TGTGCCAGCAGTTCCGGAGCGAACACTGAAGCTTTCTTT; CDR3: CASSSGANTEAFF
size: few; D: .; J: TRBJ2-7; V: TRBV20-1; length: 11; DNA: TGCAGTGCCATACATAATTACGAGCAGTACTTC; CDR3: CSAIHNYEQYF
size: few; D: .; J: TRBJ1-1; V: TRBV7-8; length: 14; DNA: TGTGCCAGCAGCTTAGAAAGCGTTTGGACTGAAGCTTTCTTT; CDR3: CASSLESVWTEAFF
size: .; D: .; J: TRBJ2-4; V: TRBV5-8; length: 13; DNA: TGTGCCAGCAGGAGGCAGGGGAAAAACATTCAGTACTTC; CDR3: CASRRQGKNIQYF
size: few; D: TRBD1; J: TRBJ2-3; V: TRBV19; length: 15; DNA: TGTGCCACGTACCCAGGGGGCGCAGGCACAGATACGCAGTATTTT; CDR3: CATYPGGAGTDTQYF
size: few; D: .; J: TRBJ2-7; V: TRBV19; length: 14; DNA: TGTGCCAGTAGTAGCGGACCGAACCCGTACGAGCAGTACTTC; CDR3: CASSSGPNPYEQYF
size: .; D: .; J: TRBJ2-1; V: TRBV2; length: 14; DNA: TGTGCCAGCAGGCCCGGGACAAATGTCAATGAGCAGTTCTTC; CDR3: CASRPGTNVNEQFF
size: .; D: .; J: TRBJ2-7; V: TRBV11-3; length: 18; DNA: TGTGCCAGCAGCTTAGGTATAAGGGTCAGCCATTCCGCTTACGAGCAGTACTTC; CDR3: CASSLGIRVSHSAYEQYF
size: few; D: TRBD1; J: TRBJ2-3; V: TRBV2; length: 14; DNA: TGTGCCAGCGGAGGGGACAGGGACACAGATACGCAGTATTTT; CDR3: CASGGDRDTDTQYF
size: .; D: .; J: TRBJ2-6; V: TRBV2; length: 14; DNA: TGTGCCAGCCTCAGGGGCTCTGGGGCCAACGTCCTGACTTTC; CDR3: CASLRGSGANVLTF
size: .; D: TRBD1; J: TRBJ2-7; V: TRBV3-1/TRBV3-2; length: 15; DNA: TGTGCCAGCAGCCAAGTTTACGACAGGGCGTACGAGCAGTACTTC; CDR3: CASSQVYDRAYEQYF
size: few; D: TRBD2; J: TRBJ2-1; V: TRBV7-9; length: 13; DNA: TGTGCCAGCAGCCGGACTAGCGCGAATGAGCAGTTCTTC; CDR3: CASSRTSANEQFF
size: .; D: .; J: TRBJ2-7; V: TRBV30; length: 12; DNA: TGTGCCTGGACGCAGGGTAACTACGAGCAGTACTTC; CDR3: CAWTQGNYEQYF
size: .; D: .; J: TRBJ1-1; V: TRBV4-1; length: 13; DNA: TGCGCCAGCAGGGATAGGGGGGAAACTGAAGCTTTCTTT; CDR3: CASRDRGETEAFF
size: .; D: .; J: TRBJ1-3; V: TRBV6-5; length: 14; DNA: TGTGCCAGCAGTTACTCACGGGGATACGACACCATATATTTT; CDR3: CASSYSRGYDTIYF
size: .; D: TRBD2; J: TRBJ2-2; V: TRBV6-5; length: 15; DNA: TGTGCCAGCAGCCCAGTCCAGCGGGGAACCGGGGAGCTGTTTTTT; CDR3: CASSPVQRGTGELFF
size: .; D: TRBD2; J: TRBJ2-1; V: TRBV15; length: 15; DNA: TGTGCCACCAGCAGAGGAGCGGGAGGGCCCACTGAGCAGTTCTTC; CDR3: CATSRGAGGPTEQFF
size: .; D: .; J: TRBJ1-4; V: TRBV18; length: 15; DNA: TGTGCCAGCTCACCACCGGGGGGGCGCGAGGAAAAACTGTTTTTT; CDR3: CASSPPGGREEKLFF
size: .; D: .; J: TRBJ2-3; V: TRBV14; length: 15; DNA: TGTGCCAGCAGCCCCAATCAGGGTAGGACAGATACGCAGTATTTT; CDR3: CASSPNQGRTDTQYF
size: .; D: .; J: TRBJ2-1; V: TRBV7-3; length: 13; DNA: TGTGCCAGCAGCTTAGCGAGGATGGGGGAGCAGTTCTTC; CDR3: CASSLARMGEQFF
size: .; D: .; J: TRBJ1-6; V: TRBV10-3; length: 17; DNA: TGTGCCATCAGTGAGAATACAGGGTCGGCCTATAATTCACCCCTCCACTTT; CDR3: CAISENTGSAYNSPLHF
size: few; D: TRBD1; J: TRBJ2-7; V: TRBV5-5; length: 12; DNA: TGTGCCAGCAGCTTGACAGGGGCCGAGCAGTACTTC; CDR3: CASSLTGAEQYF
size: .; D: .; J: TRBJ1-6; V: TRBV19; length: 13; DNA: TGTGCCGGGCGGGGGTTTGGTAATTCACCCCTCCACTTT; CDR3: CAGRGFGNSPLHF
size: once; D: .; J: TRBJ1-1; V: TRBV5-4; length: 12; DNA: TGTGCCAGCAGCTTAAGGGACACTGAAGCTTTCTTT; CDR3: CASSLRDTEAFF
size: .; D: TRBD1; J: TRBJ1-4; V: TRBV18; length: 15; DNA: TGTGCCAGCTCACCAGGGACAGCCTCGAATGAAAAACTGTTTTTT; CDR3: CASSPGTASNEKLFF
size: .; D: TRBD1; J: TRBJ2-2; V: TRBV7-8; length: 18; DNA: TGTGCCAGCAGTCTGAGGACAGGGAGGCGGTCGAACACCGGGGAGCTGTTTTTT; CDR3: CASSLRTGRRSNTGELFF
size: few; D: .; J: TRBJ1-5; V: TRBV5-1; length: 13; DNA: TGCGCCAGCAGCTTGGGCAGGGATCAGCCCCAGCATTTT; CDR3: CASSLGRDQPQHF
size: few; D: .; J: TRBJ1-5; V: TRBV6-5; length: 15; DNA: TGTGCCAGCAGTTACTCGGGAGCTAGCAATCAGCCCCAGCATTTT; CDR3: CASSYSGASNQPQHF
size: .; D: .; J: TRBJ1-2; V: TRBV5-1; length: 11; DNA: TGCGCCAGCATCATAGGGTATGGCTACACCTTC; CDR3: CASIIGYGYTF
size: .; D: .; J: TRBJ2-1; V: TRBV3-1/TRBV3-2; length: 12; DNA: TGTGCCAGCAGCCGTAGAATCAATGAGCAGTTCTTC; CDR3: CASSRRINEQFF
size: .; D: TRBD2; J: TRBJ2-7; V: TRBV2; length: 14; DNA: TGTGCCAGCAGTGAGGAGCGGGGCTCCTACGAGCAGTACTTC; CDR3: CASSEERGSYEQYF
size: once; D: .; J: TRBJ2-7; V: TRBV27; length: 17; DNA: TGTGCCAGCAGTCCTAGGCAGACCGGGACGGATTCCTACGAGCAGTACTTC; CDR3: CASSPRQTGTDSYEQYF
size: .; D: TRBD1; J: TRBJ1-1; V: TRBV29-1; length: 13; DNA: TGCAGCGCGAACAGGGGTTCTGGGACTGAAGCTTTCTTT; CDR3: CSANRGSGTEAFF
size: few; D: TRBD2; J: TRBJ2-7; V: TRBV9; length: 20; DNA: TGTGCCAGCAGCGTAGAAGGGACTAGCGGGAGTTTTAAGGGCCTTTACGAGCAGTACTTC; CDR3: CASSVEGTSGSFKGLYEQYF
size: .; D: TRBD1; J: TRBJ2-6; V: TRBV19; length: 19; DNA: TGTGCCAGTAGTCCATACCCAGGGGGCTTTAGCTCTGGGGCCAACGTCCTGACTTTC; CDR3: CASSPYPGGFSSGANVLTF
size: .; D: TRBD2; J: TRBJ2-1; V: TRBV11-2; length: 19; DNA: TGTGCCAGCAGCTTAAAGGTGGGGAAGGCTAGCGGAACCTACAATGAGCAGTTCTTC; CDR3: CASSLKVGKASGTYNEQFF
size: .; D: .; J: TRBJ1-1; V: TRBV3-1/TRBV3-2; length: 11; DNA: TGTGCCAGCAGCTCACCTTTGAAAGCTTTCTTT; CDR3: CASSSPLKAFF
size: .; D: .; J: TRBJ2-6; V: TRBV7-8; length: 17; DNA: TGTGCCAGCAGCTTAAGGCCAGGAGTCTCTGGGGCCAACGTCCTGACTTTC; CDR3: CASSLRPGVSGANVLTF
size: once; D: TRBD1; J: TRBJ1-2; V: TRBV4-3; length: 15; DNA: TGCGCCAGCAGCCAAGAACCGGGACAGGGGGCTGGCTACACCTTC; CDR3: CASSQEPGQGAGYTF
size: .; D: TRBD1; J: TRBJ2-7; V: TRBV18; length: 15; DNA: TGTGCCAGCTCACCAAGGCAGGGGGAATCCTACGAGCAGTACTTC; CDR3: CASSPRQGESYEQYF
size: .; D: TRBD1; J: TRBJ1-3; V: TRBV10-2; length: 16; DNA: TGCGCCAGCAGAACAGGGGGGGTCGGCTCTGGAAACACCATATATTTT; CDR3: CASRTGGVGSGNTIYF
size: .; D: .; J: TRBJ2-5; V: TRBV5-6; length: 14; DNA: TGTGCCAGCAGCTCTACAGGGCACGGGGAGACCCAGTACTTC; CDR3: CASSSTGHGETQYF
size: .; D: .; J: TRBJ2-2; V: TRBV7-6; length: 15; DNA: TGTGCCAGCAGCTCTAGGACAGACCGAACCGGGGAGCTGTTTTTT; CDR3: CASSSRTDRTGELFF
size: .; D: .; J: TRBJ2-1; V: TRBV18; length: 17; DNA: TGTGCCAGCTCACCAGGGGGACAACTCCCGATTGGAAATGAGCAGTTCTTC; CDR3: CASSPGGQLPIGNEQFF
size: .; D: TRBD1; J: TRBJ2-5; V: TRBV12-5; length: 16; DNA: TGTGCTAGTGGTTTGGGGTCCGGGACAGTCCAAGAGACCCAGTACTTC; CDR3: CASGLGSGTVQETQYF
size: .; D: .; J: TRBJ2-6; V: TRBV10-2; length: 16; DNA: TGCGCCAGCAGTGAGGGACGTAACTCTGGGGCCAACGTCCTGACTTTC; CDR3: CASSEGRNSGANVLTF
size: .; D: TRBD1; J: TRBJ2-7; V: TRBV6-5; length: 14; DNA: TGTGCCAGCGGTAAGACAGGGGCTTCTTACGAGCAGTACTTC; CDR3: CASGKTGASYEQYF